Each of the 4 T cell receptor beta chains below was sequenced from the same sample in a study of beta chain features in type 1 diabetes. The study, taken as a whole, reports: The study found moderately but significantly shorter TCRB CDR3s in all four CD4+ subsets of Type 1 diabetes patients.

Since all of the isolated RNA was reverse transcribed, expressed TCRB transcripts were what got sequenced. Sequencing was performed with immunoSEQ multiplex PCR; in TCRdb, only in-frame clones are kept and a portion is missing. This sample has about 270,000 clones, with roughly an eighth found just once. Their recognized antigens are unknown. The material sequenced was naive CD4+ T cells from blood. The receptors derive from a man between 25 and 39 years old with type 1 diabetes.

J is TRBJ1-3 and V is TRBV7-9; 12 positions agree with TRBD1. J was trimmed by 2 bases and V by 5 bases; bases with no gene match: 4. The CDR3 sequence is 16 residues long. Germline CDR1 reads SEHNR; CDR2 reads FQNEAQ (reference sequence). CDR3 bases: TGTGCCAGCAGCCCGGGACAGGGGGCTGCTGGAAACACCATATATTTT. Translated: CASSPGQGAAGNTIYF.

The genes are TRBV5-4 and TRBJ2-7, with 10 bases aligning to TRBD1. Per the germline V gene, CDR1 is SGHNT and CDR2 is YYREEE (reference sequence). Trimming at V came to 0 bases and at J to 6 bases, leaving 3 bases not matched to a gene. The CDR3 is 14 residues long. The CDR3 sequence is CASSLARDRGEQYF. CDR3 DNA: TGTGCCAGCAGCTTGGCCCGGGACAGGGGCGAGCAGTACTTC.

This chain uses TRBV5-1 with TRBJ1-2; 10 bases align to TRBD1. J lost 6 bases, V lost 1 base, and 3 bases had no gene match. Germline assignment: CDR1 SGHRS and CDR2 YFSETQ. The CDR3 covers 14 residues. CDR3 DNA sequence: TGCGCCAGCAGCTTGCGACAGGGGGCGGATGGCTACACCTTC. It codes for CASSLRQGADGYTF. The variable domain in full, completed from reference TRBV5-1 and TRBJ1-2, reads KAGVTQTPRYLIKTRGQQVTLSCSPISGHRSVSWYQQTPGQGLQFLFEYFSETQRNKGNFPGRFSGRQFSNSRSEMNVSTLELGDSALYLCASSLRQGADGYTFGSGTRLTVV.

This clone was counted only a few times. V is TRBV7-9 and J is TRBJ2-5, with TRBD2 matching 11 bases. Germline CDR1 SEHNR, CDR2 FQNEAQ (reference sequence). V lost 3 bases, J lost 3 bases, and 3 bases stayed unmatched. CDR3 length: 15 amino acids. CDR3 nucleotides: TGTGCCAGCAGCTTTGGGACTAGCGGTAAAGAGACCCAGTACTTC. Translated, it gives CASSFGTSGKETQYF.